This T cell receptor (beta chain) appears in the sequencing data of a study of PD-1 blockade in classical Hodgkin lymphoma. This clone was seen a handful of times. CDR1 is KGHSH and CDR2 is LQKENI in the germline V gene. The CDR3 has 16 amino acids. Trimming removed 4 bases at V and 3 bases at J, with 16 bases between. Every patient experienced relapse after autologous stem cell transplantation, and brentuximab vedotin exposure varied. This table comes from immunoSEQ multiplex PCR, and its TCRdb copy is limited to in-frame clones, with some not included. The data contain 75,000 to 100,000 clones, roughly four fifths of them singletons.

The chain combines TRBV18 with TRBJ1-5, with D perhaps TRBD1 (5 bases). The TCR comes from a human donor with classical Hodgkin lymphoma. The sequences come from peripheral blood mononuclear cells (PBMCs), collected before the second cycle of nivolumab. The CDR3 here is CASSRKTGTYNQPQHF. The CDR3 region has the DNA TGTGCCAGCTCACGGAAAACCGGGACGTACAATCAGCCCCAGCATTTT.